This T cell receptor (beta chain) was sequenced for a study of shared clonotypes between healthy human individuals. Study-level background: A couple of women and three men aged 18 to 49 made up the donors.

A note on this clone: Its specificity is unknown.

Study conclusions and caveats: Clonotypes shared by all four sorted-subset donors had higher generation probabilities than non-shared clonotypes. The naive CD4 repertoires of a handful of donors were compared, and approximately 5% of clonotypes were shared. Generally, naive subsets (rather than memory subsets) showed larger estimated richness.

Data came from immunoSEQ multiplex PCR; TCRdb stores just in-frame clones and leaves some out. The profile covers 2 million to 2.5 million clones, with roughly 93% appearing a single time and under 0.45% taken by the ten largest. Germline V CDR1 and CDR2: LGHNA, YNFKEQ. The length of the CDR3 is 16 residues. V lost 4 bases to trimming and J lost 0 bases, with 10 bases between them. The rearrangement joins TRBV4-2 to TRBJ2-6; D unclear. The sequence was obtained from a man aged 18 to 30 in good health. Some clones in this sample may be carry-over from other donors' samples. Input material: naive CD4+ T cells from PBMCs. Indicated subset: CD45RA+ positively selected. The CDR3 region has the DNA TGTGCCAGCAGCCCCATGGGGAACTCTGGGGCCAACGTCCTGACTTTC. This sequence encodes CASSPMGNSGANVLTF.